The subject of this entry is one T cell receptor (beta chain). A single count supports this clonotype. Its binding antigen is unknown. No base qualities exist here, and no much larger clone lies one base off it. Evidence from a single read is weak. These data belong to a study of Graves' ophthalmopathy and Graves' hyperthyroidism (dated by TCRdb to 2017 to 2018). Study-wide context: Peripheral blood samples were taken at the time of initial diagnosis, before any treatment was given. In five or six hyperthyroidism patients, T-cell repertoires of thyroid tissue and blood were compared. The 100 discovery patients were divided at random into training and test sets in a 7:3 ratio. In total, 135 blood samples were TCR-sequenced: some 40 ophthalmopathy, over 70 hyperthyroidism and approximately 17 hyperthyroidism-to-ophthalmopathy patients. To tell Graves' ophthalmopathy apart from Graves' hyperthyroidism, and to predict which patients would progress to ophthalmopathy, the study relied on TCR beta repertoire signatures. The independent validation cohort included about 19 hyperthyroidism patients plus 17 patients who later progressed from hyperthyroidism to ophthalmopathy. Following sampling, methimazole starting at 30 mg daily was administered to hyperthyroidism patients, and high-dose intravenous methylprednisolone was administered to ophthalmopathy patients. To explore V-J signatures distinguishing ophthalmopathy from hyperthyroidism, a discovery set of more than 95 patients (about 44 ophthalmopathy, about 57 stable hyperthyroidism) was enrolled.

Patients with ophthalmopathy had moderately to severely active disease, with a Clinical Activity Score of 3 or more, a NOSPECS grade of 4 or more, and a disease duration of less than 3 months. Patients were excluded if they had other autoimmune diseases, uncontrolled infections, pregnancy or lactation. Clinical symptoms, serum thyroxine, TRAb, thyroid ultrasound and orbital computed tomography formed the basis of the diagnosis. Ficoll-Paque density gradient centrifugation was used to isolate PBMCs from approximately 10 ml of fresh peripheral blood. Total RNA was extracted using Trizol reagent, and RNA quality was checked on an Agilent 2100 Bioanalyzer. For repertoire sequencing, TCR beta CDR3 regions were amplified from RNA transcripts. The first round of RT-PCR was done with HTBI primers and the Qiagen OneStep RT-PCR kit, and was followed by a second round of multiplex PCR, then size selection and purification. The libraries underwent paired-end sequencing with 100 bp reads on an Illumina HiSeq2000. On the study's bioinformatics: SOAPnuke was used to process the reads, throwing out any read that had adapters, had uncalled bases, had a mean Phred below 15, or lacked an exact constant-primer or identifier match. COPE v1.2.5 was used to merge the high-quality paired reads. Clonotypes were defined as unique nucleotide sequences and were aligned to IMGT TRB V, D and J references using MiTCR v1.1. Only V-J combinations with frequency above 0.0001 were analysed, covering 99.2% of repertoires. For each V-J combination, a TCR clonal expansion and chaos score was defined as F50 clonal expansion divided by the chaos observed in the TCRdist matrix. Welch's t-statistics and random forest were used to narrow the features down to about a dozen V-J combinations, which were then fed into a naive Bayes classifier. Thyroid-blood repertoire similarity was quantified with the Morisita-Horn index. TCRdb cleaned the public reads at Q25 with fastp, built clones with MiXCR and kept in-frame beta chains. A single entry per CDR3 protein holds the most common genes and DNA from its merged rows. The V and J calls come from TCRdb's annotation, not from the publication. The sample data list about 400,000 distinct CDR3 sequences, and around 18% of these were observed just once. The top ten clonotypes cover around 1.6% of the sample.

Results and caveats for the whole study, not just this receptor: In cross-validation, the 13-signature model distinguished ophthalmopathy from stable hyperthyroidism with about 89% sensitivity and around 81% specificity, while in the test set the corresponding values were roughly 80% and 75%. In validation, the model predicted ophthalmopathy progression with about 70% sensitivity and about 73% specificity; around twelve predicted patients were CT-confirmed with GO in a median of around 6 months. Sample size was not predetermined statistically, and investigators were not blinded to group allocation. Most of the expanded thyroid clonotypes with a frequency above 0.001 were also detected in blood, and it was suggested that the thyroid immune response may be reflected by blood repertoires.

The germline V end is reduced by 5 bases and the J end by 3 bases; junction bases left unmatched: 12. From the cysteine through the phenylalanine, the CDR3 covers 16 amino acids. Just CDR3 DNA is preserved here, 48 bases in frame from base 1. According to the germline V gene, CDR1 reads SGHVS and CDR2 reads FQNEAQ. The chain couples TRBV7-8 to TRBJ2-7; TRBD1 matches 8 bases in the middle. Material: peripheral blood. This TCR derives from a woman aged 18-29 years with Graves' ophthalmopathy. Donor details come from another sample of the same person, matched by shared clones. CDR3 reads: CASSPLGTGLHYEQYF. The nucleotides read TGTGCCAGCAGCCCACTCGGGACAGGCCTTCACTACGAGCAGTACTTC.